This T cell receptor (beta chain) was sequenced in a study of T cell repertoires in cytomegalovirus infection. Study in general: Based on public TCR beta signatures, there were indications of CMV infection and of a matching HLA type. Overall study findings and caveats: The ex vivo response was dominated by HLA-C-restricted CMV-specific TCR beta clonotypes. CMV carriers having the relevant HLA were flagged by cumulative public TCR beta family frequency.

This clonotype was detected ten times or more. Its antigen is undetermined. MiXCR, applied by TCRdb to the reads, yields one record per CDR3 protein. The sample shows 350,000 to 450,000 distinct CDR3 sequences, over 15% of them seen only once. Germline loops: CDR1 LGHNA, CDR2 YSLEER. The CDR3 extends over 18 amino acids. The V end lost 1 base, the J end lost 2 bases, and 18 bases lay between the germline ends. This clonotype was sampled from a human donor in good health (CMV status not recorded). Some clones in this sample may be carry-over from other donors' samples. The sequencing sample was made of PBMCs. The chain links TRBV4-3 to TRBJ2-1; maybe TRBD2 (5 bases). For the CDR3, the DNA is TGCGCCAGCAGCCAAGCCTCACTAGTTCCACAAGCCTACAATGAGCAGTTCTTC. This codes for CASSQASLVPQAYNEQFF.